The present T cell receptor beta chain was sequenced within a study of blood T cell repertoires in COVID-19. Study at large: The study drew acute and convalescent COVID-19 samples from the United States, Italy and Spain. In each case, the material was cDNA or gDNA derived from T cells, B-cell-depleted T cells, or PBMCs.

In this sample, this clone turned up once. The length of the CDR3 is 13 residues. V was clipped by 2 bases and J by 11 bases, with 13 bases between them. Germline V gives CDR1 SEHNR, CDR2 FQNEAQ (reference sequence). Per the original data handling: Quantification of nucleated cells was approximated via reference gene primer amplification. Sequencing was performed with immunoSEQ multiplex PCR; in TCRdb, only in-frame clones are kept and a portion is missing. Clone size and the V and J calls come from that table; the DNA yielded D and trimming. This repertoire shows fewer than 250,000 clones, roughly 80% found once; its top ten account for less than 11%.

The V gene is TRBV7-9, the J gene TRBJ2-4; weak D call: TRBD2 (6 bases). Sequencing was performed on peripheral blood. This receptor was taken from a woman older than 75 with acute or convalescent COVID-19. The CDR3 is CASSLTGGDFQYF. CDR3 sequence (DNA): TGTGCCAGCAGCTTAACTGGAGGGGATTTTCAGTACTTC.